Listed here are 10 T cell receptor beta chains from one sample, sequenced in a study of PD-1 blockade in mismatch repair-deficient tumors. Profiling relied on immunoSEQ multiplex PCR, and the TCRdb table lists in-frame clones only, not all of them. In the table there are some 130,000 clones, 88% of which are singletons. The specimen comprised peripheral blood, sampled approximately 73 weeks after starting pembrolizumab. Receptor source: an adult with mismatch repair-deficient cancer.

The DNA for the CDR3 is TGTGCCCCACGGGAACAAGACTTCTGCGAGCAGTACTTC. It encodes CAPREQDFCEQYF. The chain uses TRBV19 and TRBJ2-7; TRBD2 might be the D (5 bases). V was cut by 11 bases and J by 6 bases, with 20 bases left in between. Germline CDR1 is LNHDA and CDR2 is SQIVND (reference sequence). This CDR3 spans 13 amino acids.

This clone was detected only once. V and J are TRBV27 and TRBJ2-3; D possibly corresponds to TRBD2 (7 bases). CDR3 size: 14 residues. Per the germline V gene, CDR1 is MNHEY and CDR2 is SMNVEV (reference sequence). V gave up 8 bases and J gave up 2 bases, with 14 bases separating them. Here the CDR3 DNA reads TGTGCCAGCGGACAGACTAGCCCCACAGATACGCAGTATTTT. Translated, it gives CASGQTSPTDTQYF.

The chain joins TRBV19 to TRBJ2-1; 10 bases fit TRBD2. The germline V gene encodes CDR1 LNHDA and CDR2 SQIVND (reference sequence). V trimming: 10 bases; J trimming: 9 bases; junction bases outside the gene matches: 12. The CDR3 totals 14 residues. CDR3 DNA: TGTGCCACCACAGAGGTAGCGGGAGGTGTTGAGCAGTTCTTC. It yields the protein CATTEVAGGVEQFF.

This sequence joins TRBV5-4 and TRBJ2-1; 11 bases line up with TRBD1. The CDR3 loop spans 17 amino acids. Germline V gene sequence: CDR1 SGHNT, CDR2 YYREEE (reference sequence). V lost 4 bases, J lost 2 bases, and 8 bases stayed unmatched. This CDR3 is CASSPGTGGETYNEQFF. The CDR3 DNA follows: TGTGCCAGCAGCCCGGGGACAGGGGGGGAAACCTACAATGAGCAGTTCTTC.

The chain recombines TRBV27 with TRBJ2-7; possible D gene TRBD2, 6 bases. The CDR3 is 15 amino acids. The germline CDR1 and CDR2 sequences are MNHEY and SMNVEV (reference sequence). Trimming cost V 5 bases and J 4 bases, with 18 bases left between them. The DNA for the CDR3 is TGTGCCAGCAGTCAATTACTAGCAGTCCCTTACGAGCAGTACTTC. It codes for CASSQLLAVPYEQYF.

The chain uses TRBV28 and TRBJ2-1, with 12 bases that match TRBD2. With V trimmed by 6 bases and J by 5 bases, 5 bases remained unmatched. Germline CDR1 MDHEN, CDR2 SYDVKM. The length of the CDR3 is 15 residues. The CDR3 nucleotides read TGTGCCAGCAGGAAGGGACTAGCGGGTCACAATGAGCAGTTCTTC. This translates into CASRKGLAGHNEQFF.

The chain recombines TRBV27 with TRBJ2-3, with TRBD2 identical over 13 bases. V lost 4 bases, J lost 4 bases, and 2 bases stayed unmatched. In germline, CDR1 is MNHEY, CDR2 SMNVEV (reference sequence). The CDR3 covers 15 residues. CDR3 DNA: TGTGCCAGCAGTTGGACTAGCGGGAGATCAGATACGCAGTATTTT. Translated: CASSWTSGRSDTQYF.

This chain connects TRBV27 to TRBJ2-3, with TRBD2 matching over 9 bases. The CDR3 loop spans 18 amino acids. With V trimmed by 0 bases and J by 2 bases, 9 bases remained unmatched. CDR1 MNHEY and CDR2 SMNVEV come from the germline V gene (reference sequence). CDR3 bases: TGTGCCAGCAGTTTATCGATCCTAGCGGGAAGTTTCACAGATACGCAGTATTTT. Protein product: CASSLSILAGSFTDTQYF.

CDR3 region: CASSLDGSSSYEQYF. DNA of the CDR3: TGCGCCAGCAGCTTGGATGGCAGCTCATCGTACGAGCAGTACTTC. V gene TRBV5-1 combines with J gene TRBJ2-7; D unresolved. The CDR3 consists of 15 residues. V lost 0 bases to trimming and J lost 4 bases, with 14 bases between them. The germline CDR1 and CDR2 sequences are SGHRS and YFSETQ.

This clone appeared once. CDR3 sequence: CASSQDRDRAGRTDTQYF. The CDR3, as DNA: TGCGCCAGCAGCCAAGATCGGGACAGGGCGGGTCGGACAGATACGCAGTATTTT. The chain combines TRBV4-3 with TRBJ2-3, with 9 bases that match TRBD1. The CDR3 consists of 18 residues. Trimming at V came to 0 bases and at J to 3 bases, leaving 10 bases not matched to a gene. CDR1 is LGHNA and CDR2 is YSLEER in the germline V gene.